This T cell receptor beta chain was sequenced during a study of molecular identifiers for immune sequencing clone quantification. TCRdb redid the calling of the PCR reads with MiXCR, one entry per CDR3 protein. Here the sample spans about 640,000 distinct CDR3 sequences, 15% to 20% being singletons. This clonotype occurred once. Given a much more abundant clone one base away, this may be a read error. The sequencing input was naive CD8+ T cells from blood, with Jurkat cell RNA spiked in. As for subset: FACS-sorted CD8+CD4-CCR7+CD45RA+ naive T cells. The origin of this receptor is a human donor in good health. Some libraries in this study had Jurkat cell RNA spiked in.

CDR3 bases: TGTGCCAGCAGCGACAGACGGGCGTATTACGAGCAGTACTTC. This encodes CASSDRRAYYEQYF. This sequence joins TRBV28 and TRBJ2-7, with D perhaps matching TRBD1 (5 bases). This CDR3 has 14 residues. Trimming took off 6 bases at V and 4 bases at J, with 16 bases between the two ends. Germline CDR1 MDHEN, CDR2 SYDVKM.